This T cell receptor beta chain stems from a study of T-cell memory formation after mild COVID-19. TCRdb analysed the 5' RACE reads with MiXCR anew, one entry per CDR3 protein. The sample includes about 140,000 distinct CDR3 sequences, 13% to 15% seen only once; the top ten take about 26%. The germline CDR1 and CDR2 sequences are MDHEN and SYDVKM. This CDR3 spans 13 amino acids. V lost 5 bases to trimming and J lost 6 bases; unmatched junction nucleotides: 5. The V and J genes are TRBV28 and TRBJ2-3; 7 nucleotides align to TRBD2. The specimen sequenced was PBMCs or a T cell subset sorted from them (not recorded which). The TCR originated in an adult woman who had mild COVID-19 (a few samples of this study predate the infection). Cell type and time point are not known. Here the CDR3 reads CASSGRVPDTQYF. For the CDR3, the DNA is TGTGCCAGCAGTGGGAGGGTCCCGGATACGCAGTATTTT.